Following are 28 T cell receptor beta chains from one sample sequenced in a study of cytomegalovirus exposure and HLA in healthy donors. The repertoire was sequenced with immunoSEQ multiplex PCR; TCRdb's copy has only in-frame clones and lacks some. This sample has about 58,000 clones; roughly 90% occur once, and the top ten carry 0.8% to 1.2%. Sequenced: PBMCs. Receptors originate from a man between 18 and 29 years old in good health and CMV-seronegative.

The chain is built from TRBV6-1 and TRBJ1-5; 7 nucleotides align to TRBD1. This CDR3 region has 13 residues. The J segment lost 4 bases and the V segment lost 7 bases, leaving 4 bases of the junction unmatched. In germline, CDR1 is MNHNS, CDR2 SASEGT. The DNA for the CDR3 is TGTGCCAGCACTATGGACAGGAATCAGCCCCAGCATTTT. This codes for CASTMDRNQPQHF.

The CDR3 DNA sequence: TGTGCCCGGGGACTAGCGGGAGCGGATACGCAGTATTTT. Encoded protein: CARGLAGADTQYF. The J gene is TRBJ2-3, the V gene TRBV2; 14 bases map to TRBD2. Germline V gene lookup returns CDR1 SNHLY and CDR2 FYNNEI. Trimming took 11 bases from V and 6 from J; bases not matched to a gene: 4. The CDR3 extends over 13 amino acids.

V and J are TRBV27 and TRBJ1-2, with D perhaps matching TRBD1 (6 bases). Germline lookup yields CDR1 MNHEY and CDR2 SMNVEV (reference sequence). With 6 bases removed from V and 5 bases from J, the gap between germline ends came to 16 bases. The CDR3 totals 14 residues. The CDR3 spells CASSDRPSFYGYTF. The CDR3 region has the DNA TGTGCCAGCAGCGACAGGCCTTCTTTTTATGGCTACACCTTC.

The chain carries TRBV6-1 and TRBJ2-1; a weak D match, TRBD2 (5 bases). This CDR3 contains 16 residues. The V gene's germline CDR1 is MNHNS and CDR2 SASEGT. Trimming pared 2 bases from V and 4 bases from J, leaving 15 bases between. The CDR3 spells CASSEHEREIYNEQFF. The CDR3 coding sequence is TGTGCCAGCAGTGAACATGAGAGGGAGATTTACAATGAGCAGTTCTTC.

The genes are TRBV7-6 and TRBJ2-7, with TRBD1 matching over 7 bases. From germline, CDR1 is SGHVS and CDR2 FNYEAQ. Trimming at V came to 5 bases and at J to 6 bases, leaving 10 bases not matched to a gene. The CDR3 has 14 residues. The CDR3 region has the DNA TGTGCCAGCAGCACCGACAGGGAGAGCAGCGAGCAGTACTTC. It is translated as CASSTDRESSEQYF.

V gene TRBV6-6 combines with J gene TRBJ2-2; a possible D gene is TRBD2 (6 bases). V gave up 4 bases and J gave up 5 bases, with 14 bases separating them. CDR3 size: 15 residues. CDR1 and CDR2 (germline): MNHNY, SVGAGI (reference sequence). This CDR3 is CASSWDSRGTGELFF. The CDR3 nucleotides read TGTGCCAGCAGTTGGGACTCACGAGGGACCGGGGAGCTGTTTTTT.

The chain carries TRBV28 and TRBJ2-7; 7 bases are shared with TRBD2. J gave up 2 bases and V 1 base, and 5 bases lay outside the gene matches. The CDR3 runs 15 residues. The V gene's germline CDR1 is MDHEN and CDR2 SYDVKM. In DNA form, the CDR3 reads TGTGCCAGCAGTTTATCGGCCAGCGGGGCCTACGAGCAGTACTTC. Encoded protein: CASSLSASGAYEQYF.

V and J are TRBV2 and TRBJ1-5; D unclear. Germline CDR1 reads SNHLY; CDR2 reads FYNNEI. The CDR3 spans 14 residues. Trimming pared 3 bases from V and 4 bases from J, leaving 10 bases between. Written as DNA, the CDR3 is TGTGCCAGCAGTGACCGTAGTGGTAATCAGCCCCAGCATTTT. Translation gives CASSDRSGNQPQHF.

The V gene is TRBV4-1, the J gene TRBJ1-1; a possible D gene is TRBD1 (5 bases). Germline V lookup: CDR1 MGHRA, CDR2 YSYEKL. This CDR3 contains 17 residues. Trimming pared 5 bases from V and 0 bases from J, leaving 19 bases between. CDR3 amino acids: CASSSVDRQYMNTEAFF. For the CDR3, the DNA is TGCGCCAGCAGCTCCGTAGACCGACAGTACATGAACACTGAAGCTTTCTTT.

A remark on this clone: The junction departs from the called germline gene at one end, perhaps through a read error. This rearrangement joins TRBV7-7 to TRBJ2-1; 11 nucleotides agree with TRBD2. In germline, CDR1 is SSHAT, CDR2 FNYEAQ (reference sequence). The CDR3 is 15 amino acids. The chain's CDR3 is CASSQTSGDYNEQFF. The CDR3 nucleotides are TGTGCTAGCAGCCAGACTAGCGGGGACTACAATGAGCAGTTCTTC.

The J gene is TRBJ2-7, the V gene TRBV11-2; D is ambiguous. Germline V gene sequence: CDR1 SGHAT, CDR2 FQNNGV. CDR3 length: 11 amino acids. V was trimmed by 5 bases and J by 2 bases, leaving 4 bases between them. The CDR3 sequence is CASSPAYEQYF. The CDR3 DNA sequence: TGTGCCAGCAGCCCTGCCTACGAGCAGTACTTC.

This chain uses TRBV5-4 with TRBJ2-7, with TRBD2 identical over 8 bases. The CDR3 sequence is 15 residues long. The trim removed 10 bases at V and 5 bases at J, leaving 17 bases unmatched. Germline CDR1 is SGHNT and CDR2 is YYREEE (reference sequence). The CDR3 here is CAFLGAGGLSDEQYF. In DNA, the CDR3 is TGTGCCTTTCTCGGGGCGGGGGGATTGTCGGACGAGCAGTACTTC.

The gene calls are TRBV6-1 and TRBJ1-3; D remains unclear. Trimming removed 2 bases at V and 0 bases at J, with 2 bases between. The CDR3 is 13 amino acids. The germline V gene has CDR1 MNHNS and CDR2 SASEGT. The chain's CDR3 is CASSEYSGNTIYF. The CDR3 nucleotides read TGTGCCAGCAGTGAATACTCTGGAAACACCATATATTTT.

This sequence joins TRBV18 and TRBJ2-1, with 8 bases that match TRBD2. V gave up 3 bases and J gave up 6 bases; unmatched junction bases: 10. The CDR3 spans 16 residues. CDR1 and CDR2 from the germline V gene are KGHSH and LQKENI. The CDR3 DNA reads TGTGCCAGCTCACCGTTCGGGACTAGGGTGGCCAATGAGCAGTTCTTC. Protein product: CASSPFGTRVANEQFF.

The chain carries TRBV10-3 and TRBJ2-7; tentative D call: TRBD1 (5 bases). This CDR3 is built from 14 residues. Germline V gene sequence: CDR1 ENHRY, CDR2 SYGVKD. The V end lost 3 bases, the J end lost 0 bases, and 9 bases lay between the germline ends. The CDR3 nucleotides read TGTGCCATCAGTGACCCGGACAACTCCTACGAGCAGTACTTC. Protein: CAISDPDNSYEQYF.

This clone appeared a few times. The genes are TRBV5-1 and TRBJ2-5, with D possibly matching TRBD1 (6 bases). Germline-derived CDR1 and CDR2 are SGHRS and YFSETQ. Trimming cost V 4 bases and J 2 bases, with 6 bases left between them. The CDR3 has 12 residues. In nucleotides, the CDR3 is TGCGCCAGCAGCAGGGGGCAAGAGACCCAGTACTTC. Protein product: CASSRGQETQYF. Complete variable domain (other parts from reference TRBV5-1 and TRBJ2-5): KAGVTQTPRYLIKTRGQQVTLSCSPISGHRSVSWYQQTPGQGLQFLFEYFSETQRNKGNFPGRFSGRQFSNSRSEMNVSTLELGDSALYLCASSRGQETQYFGPGTRLLVL.

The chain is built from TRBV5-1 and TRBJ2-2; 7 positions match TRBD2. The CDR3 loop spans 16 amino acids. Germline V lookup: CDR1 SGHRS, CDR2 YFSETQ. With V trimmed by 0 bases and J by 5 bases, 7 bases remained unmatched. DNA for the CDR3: TGCGCCAGCAGCTTGGCCTGGGCGGGAGTTACCGGGGAGCTGTTTTTT. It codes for CASSLAWAGVTGELFF.

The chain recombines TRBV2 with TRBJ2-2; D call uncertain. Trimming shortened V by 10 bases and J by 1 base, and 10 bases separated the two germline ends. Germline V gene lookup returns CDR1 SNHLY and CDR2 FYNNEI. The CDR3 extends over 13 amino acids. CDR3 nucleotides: TGTGCCACCACGACTCAGAACACCGGGGAGCTGTTTTTT. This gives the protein CATTTQNTGELFF.

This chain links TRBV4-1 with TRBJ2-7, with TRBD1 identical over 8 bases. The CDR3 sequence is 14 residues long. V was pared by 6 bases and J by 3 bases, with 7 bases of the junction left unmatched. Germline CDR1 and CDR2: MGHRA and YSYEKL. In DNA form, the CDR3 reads TGCGCCAGCAGTCCTACAGGGGGTAACTACGAGCAGTACTTC. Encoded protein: CASSPTGGNYEQYF.

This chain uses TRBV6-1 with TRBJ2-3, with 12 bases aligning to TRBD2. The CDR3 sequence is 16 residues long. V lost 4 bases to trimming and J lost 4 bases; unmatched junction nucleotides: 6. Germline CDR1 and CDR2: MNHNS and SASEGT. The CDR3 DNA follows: TGTGCCAGCAGTGCAAAGACTAGCGGGAGTCCAGATACGCAGTATTTT. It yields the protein CASSAKTSGSPDTQYF.

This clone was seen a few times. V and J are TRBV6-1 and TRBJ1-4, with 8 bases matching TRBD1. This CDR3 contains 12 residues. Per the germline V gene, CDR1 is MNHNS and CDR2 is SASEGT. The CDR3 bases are TGTGTTATACAGGGGGTTGGTGAAAAACTGTTTTTT. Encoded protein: CVIQGVGEKLFF.

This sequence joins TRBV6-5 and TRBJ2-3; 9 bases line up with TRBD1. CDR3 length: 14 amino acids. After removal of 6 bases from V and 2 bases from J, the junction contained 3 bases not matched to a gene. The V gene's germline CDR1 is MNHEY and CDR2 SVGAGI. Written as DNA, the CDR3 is TGTGCCAGCAGAAGACAGGGGGTCACAGATACGCAGTATTTT. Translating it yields CASRRQGVTDTQYF.

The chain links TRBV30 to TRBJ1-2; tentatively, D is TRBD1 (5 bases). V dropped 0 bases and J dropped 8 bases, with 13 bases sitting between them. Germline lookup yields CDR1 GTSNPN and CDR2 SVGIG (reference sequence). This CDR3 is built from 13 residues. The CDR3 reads CAWSVIGAGGYTF. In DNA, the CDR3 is TGTGCCTGGAGTGTAATTGGGGCTGGGGGCTACACCTTC.

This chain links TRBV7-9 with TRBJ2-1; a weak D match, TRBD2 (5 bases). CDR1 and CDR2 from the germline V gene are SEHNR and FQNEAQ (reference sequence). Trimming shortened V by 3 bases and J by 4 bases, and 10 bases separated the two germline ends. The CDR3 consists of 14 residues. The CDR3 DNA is TGTGCCAGCAGCTTCGAACTAGTTTACAATGAGCAGTTCTTC. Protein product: CASSFELVYNEQFF. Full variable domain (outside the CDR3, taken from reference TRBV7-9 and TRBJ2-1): DTGVSQNPRHKITKRGQNVTFRCDPISEHNRLYWYRQTLGQGPEFLTYFQNEAQLEKSRLLSDRFSAERPKGSFSTLEIQRTEQGDSAMYLCASSFELVYNEQFFGPGTRLTVL.

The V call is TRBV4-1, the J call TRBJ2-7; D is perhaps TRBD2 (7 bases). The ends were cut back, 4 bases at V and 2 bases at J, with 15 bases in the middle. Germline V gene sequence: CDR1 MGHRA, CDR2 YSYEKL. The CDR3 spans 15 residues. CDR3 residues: CASSPGGQGPYEQYF. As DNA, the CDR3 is TGCGCCAGCAGCCCCGGGGGGCAGGGACCCTACGAGCAGTACTTC.

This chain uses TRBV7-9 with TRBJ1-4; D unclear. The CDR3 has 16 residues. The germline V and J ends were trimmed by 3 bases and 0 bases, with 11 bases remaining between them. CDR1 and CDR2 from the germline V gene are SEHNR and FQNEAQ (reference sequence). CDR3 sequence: CASSLGAIATNEKLFF. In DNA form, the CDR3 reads TGTGCCAGCAGCTTGGGCGCCATTGCAACTAATGAAAAACTGTTTTTT.

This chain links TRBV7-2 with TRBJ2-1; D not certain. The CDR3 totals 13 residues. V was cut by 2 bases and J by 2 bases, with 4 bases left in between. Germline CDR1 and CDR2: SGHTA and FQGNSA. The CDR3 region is CASSLRAYNEQFF. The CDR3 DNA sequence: TGTGCCAGCAGCTTACGTGCCTACAATGAGCAGTTCTTC.

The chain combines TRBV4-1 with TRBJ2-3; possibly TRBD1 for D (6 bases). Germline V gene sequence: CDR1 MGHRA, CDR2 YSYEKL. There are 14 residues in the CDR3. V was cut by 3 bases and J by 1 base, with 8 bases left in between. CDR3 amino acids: CASSQWTGTDTQYF. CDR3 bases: TGCGCCAGCAGCCAGTGGACAGGCACAGATACGCAGTATTTT.